The count of the clone carrying this T cell receptor (beta chain) is one. Its target is not known. This specimen comes from a study of pediatric ulcerative colitis. Sequencing used immunoSEQ multiplex PCR; TCRdb keeps in-frame clones, though not all of them. This table has 13,000 to 15,000 clones, about 90% appearing once. Study-level points and caveats: Compared with controls, ulcerative colitis showed greater blood-rectum clone sharing.

In germline, CDR1 is SEHNR, CDR2 FQNEAQ (reference sequence). V gave up 10 bases and J gave up 7 bases, with 20 bases separating them. The CDR3 runs to 14 residues. The TCR originated in a boy younger than 18 with moderate ulcerative colitis. Sequencing was performed on blood. The V and J genes are TRBV7-9 and TRBJ2-1; a possible D gene is TRBD2 (5 bases). Here the CDR3 reads CATDSGPLANEQFF. The DNA for the CDR3 is TGTGCCACGGACTCAGGACCCCTCGCGAATGAGCAGTTCTTC.